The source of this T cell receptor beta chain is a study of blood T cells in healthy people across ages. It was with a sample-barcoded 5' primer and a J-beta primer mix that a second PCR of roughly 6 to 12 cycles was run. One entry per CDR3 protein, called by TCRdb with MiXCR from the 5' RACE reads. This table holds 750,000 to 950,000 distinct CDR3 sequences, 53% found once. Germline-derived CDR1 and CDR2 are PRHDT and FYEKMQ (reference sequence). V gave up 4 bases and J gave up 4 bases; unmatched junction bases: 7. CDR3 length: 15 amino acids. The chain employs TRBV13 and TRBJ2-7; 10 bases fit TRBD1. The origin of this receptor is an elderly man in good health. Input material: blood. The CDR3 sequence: CASSSPRTGGYEQYF. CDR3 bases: TGTGCCAGCAGCTCCCCGAGGACAGGGGGATACGAGCAGTACTTC.